The clone carrying this T cell receptor (beta chain) was observed many times. Its specificity is unknown. This sample is drawn from a study of T-cell reconstitution after alpha-beta-depleted transplantation in children. During its preparation, the TCRbeta library received unique molecular identifiers. TCRdb analysed the PCR reads with MiXCR anew, one entry per CDR3 protein. This table has about 29,000 distinct CDR3 sequences, over 5% appearing once. There are 16 residues in the CDR3. Germline CDR1 is SGHKS and CDR2 is YYEKEE (reference sequence). Trimming took 1 base from V and 6 from J; bases not matched to a gene: 2. Overall study results and limits: Surviving recipient T cells and thymic progenitors produced the high day-60 TCRbeta diversity seen in some patients. T-cell counts and diversity at one year following transplant were attributed mainly to newly produced T cells. Reports say that about two months after transplant, the alpha-beta T cells came out of several hundred graft clones that had expanded.

The sequenced sample was PBMCs, mostly from graft donor cells, obtained 180 days after TCRalphabeta/CD19-depleted stem cell transplant. This clonotype was obtained from a male patient under 18 who had a stem cell transplant for acute myeloid leukemia, so the T cells may come from the graft donor. The chain employs TRBV5-5 and TRBJ2-2; 14 positions match TRBD2. The CDR3 loop reads CASSLLTSGRAGELFF. The CDR3 DNA is TGTGCCAGCAGCTTGCTGACTAGCGGGAGGGCCGGGGAGCTGTTTTTT.